This T cell receptor beta chain was recovered during a study of blood T cells in healthy people across ages. A sample-barcoded 5' primer and a J-beta primer mix were used in a second PCR of about 7 to 12 cycles. The template-switch adaptor was a 5' adaptor with 12 random nucleotides. It tagged each cDNA molecule. MiXCR, applied by TCRdb to the 5' RACE reads, yields one record per CDR3 protein. The sample shows some 800,000 distinct CDR3 sequences, under 45% of them seen only once. This clonotype was detected ten times or more. Antigen unknown. Aged about 6 to 90, donors were systemically healthy Caucasians from Russia. Each sample yielded at least 6 million isolated PBMCs. Findings and caveats of the study: Long-lived donors carried more naive CD4+ cells and greater diversity than aged donors.

The source is a man between 60 and 75 years old in good health. Sequenced sample: blood.

The CDR3 coding sequence is TGTGCTAGTGGTTTGGTAGTGCAGGGATTAGCCAAAAACATTCAGTACTTC. It yields the protein CASGLVVQGLAKNIQYF. This chain links TRBV12-5 with TRBJ2-4, with TRBD1 as a possible D gene (5 bases). Deletions cut 0 bases from V and 0 bases from J, with 12 bases between. Germline V gene lookup returns CDR1 LGHNT and CDR2 FRNRAP. The CDR3 sequence is 17 residues long.